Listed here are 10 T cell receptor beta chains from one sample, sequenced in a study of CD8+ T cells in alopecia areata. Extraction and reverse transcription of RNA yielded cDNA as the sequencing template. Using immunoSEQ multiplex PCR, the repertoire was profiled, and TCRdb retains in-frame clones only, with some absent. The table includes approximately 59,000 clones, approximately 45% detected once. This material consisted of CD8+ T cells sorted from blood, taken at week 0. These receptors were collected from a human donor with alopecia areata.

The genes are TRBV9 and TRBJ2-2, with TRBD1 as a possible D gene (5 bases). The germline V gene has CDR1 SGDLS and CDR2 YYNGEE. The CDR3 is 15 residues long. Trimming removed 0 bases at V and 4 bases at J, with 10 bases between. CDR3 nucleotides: TGTGCCAGCAGCGTAGGGGGCCCTGGCACCGGGGAGCTGTTTTTT. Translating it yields CASSVGGPGTGELFF.

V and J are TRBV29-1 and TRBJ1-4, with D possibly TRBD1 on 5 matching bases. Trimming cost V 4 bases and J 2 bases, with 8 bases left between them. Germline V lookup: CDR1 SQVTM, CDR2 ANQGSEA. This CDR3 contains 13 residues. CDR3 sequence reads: CSVVKGTNEKLFF. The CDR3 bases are TGCAGCGTTGTAAAGGGGACTAATGAAAAACTGTTTTTT.

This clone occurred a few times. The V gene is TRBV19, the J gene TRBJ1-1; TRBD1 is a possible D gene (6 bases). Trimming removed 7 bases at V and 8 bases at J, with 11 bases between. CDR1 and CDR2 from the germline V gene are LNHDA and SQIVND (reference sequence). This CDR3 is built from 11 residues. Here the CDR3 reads CASIRGKEAFF. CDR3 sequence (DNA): TGTGCCAGTATCAGGGGTAAAGAAGCTTTCTTT.

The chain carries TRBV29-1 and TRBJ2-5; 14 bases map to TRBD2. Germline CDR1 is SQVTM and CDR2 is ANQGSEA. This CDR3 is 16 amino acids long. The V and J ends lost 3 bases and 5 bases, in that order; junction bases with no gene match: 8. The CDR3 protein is CSVEEGLAGVFETQYF. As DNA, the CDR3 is TGCAGCGTTGAGGAGGGACTAGCGGGAGTATTTGAGACCCAGTACTTC.

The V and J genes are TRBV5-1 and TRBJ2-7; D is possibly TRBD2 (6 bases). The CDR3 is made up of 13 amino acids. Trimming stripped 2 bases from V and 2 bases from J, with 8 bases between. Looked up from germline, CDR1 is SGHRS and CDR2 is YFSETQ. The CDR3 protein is CASSLGGTYEQYF. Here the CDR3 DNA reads TGCGCCAGCAGCTTAGGCGGGACCTACGAGCAGTACTTC.

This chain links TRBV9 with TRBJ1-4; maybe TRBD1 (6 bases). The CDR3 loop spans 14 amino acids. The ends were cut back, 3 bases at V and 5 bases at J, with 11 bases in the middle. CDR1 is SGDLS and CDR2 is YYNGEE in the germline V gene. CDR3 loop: CASSAGHRNEKLFF. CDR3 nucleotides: TGTGCCAGCAGCGCGGGACACAGAAATGAAAAACTGTTTTTT.

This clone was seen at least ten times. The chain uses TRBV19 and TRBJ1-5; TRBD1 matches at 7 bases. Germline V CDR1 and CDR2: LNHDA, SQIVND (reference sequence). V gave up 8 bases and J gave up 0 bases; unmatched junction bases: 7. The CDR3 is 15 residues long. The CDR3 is CASLWTGDSNQPQHF. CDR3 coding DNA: TGTGCCAGTCTATGGACAGGAGATAGCAATCAGCCCCAGCATTTT.

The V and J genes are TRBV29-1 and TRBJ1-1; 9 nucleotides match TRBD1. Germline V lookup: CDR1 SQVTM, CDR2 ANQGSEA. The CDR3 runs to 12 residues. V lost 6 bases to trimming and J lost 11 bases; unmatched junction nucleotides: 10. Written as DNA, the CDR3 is TGCAGCGTCAGCACAGGGGGCTGGAAGGCTTTCTTT. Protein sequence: CSVSTGGWKAFF.

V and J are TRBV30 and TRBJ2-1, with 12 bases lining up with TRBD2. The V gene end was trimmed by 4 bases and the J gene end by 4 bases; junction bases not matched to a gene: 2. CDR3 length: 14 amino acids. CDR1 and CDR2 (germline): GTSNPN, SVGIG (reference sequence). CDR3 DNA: TGTGCCTGGACCGGGACTAGCGGGTACAATGAGCAGTTCTTC. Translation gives CAWTGTSGYNEQFF.

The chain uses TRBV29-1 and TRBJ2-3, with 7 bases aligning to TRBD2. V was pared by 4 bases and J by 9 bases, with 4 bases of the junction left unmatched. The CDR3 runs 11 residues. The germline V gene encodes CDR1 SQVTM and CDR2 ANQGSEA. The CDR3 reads CSVVQGGTQYF. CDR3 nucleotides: TGCAGCGTTGTTCAGGGAGGGACGCAGTATTTT.